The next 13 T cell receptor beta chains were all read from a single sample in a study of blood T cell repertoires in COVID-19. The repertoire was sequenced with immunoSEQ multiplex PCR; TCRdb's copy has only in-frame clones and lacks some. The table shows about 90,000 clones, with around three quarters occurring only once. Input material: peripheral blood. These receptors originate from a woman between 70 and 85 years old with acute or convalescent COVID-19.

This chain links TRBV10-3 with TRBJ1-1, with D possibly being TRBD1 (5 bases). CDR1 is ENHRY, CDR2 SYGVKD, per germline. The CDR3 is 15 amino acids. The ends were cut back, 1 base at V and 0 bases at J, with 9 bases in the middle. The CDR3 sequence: CAISELRTLNTEAFF. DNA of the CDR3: TGTGCCATCAGTGAGTTGAGGACACTGAACACTGAAGCTTTCTTT.

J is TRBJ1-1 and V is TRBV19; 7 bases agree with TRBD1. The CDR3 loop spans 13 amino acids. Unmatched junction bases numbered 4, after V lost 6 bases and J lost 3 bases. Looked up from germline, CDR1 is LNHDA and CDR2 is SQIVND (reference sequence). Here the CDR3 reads CASSAQGDTEAFF. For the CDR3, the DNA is TGTGCCAGTAGCGCGCAGGGGGACACTGAAGCTTTCTTT.

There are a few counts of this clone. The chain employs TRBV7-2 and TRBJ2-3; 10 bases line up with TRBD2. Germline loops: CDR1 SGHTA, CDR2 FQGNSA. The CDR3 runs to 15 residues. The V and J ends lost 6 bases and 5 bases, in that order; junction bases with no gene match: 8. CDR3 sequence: CASRDSGRGRDTQYF. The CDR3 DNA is TGTGCCAGCAGAGACAGCGGGAGGGGTAGAGATACGCAGTATTTT.

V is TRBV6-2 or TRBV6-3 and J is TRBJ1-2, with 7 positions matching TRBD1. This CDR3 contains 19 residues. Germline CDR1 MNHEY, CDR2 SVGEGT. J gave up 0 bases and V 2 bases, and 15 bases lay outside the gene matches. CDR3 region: CASSYDGTALTKSNYGYTF. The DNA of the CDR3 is TGTGCCAGCAGTTACGACGGGACAGCCCTTACCAAATCTAACTATGGCTACACCTTC.

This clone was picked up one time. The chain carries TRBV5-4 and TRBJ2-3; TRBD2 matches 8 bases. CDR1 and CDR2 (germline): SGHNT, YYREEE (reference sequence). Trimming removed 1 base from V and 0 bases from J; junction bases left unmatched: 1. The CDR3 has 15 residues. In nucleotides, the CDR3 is TGTGCCAGCAGCTTGCGGGGGGGCAGCACAGATACGCAGTATTTT. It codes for CASSLRGGSTDTQYF.

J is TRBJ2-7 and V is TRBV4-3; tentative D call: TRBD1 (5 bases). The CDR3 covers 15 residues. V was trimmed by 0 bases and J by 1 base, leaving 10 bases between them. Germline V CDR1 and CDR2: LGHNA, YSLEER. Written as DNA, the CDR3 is TGCGCCAGCAGCCAAGATGCAAGGGGTTCCTACGAGCAGTACTTC. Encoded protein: CASSQDARGSYEQYF.

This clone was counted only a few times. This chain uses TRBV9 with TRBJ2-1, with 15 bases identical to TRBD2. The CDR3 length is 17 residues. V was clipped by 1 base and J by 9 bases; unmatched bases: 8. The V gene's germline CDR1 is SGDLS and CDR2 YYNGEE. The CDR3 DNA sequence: TGTGCCAGCAGCGTAATTGGGACTAGCGGGGGGAAGGGTGAGCAGTTCTTC. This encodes CASSVIGTSGGKGEQFF.

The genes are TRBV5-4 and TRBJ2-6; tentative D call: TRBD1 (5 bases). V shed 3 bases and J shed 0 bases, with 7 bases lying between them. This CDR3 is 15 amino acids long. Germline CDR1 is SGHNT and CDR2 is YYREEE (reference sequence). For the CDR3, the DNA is TGTGCCAGCAGCTCACAGGCCTCTGGGGCCAACGTCCTGACTTTC. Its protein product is CASSSQASGANVLTF.

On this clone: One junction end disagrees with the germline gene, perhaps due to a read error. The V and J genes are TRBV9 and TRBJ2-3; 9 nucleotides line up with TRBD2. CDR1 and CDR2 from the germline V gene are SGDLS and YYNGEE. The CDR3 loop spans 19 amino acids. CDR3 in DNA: TGTGCCAGCAGCGTAGCTACGGGGGGCGGGAGGGCCTGGACAGATACGCGGTATTTT. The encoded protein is CASSVATGGGRAWTDTRYF.

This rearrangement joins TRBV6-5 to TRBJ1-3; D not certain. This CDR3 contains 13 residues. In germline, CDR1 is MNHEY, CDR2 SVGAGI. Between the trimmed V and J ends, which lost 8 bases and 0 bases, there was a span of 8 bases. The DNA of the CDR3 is TGTGCCAGCCGGAGCGGCTCTGGAAACACCATATATTTT. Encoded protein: CASRSGSGNTIYF.

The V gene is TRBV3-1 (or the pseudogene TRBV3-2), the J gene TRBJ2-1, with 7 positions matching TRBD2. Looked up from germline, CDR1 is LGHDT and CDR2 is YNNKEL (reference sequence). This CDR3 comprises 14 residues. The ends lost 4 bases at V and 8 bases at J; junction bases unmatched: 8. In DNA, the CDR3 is TGTGCCAGCAGCCGCCCAGGCGGGGGTGATGAGCAGTTCTTC. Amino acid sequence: CASSRPGGGDEQFF.

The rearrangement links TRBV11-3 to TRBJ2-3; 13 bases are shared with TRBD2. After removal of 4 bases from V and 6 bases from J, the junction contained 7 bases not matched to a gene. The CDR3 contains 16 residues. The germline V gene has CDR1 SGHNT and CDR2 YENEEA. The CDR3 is CASSSGLAGVGDTQYF. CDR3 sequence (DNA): TGTGCCAGCAGCTCCGGACTAGCGGGAGTAGGGGATACGCAGTATTTT.

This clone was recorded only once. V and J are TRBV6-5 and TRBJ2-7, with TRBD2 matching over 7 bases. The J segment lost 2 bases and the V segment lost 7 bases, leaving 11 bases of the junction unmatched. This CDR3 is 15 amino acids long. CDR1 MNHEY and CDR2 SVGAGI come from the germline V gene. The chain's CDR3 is CASISPASGTYEQYF. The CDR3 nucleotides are TGTGCCAGCATTAGCCCCGCTAGCGGAACCTACGAGCAGTACTTC.